The 30 T cell receptor beta chains presented below share a single source sample, sequenced in a study of blood T cell repertoires in COVID-19. Generated by immunoSEQ multiplex PCR, the TCRdb table keeps only in-frame clones and is missing some. Of 120,000 or so clones in the sample, roughly four fifths were seen once. The sequenced sample was peripheral blood. These receptor sequences come from a woman in her sixties or seventies with acute or convalescent COVID-19.

This chain connects TRBV9 to TRBJ2-7, with TRBD1 identical over 10 bases. CDR1 and CDR2 from the germline V gene are SGDLS and YYNGEE. V gave up 3 bases and J gave up 1 base; unmatched junction bases: 16. The CDR3 spans 19 residues. The CDR3 spells CASSDPGTGEGRGSYEQYF. The CDR3 bases are TGTGCCAGCAGCGACCCCGGGACAGGGGAGGGGAGGGGGTCCTACGAGCAGTACTTC.

The chain employs TRBV6-5 and TRBJ2-1, with a possible D match to TRBD1 (5 bases). V lost 7 bases and J 13 bases, leaving 14 bases between the germline ends. This CDR3 is 11 amino acids long. Germline CDR1 and CDR2: MNHEY and SVGAGI. CDR3 sequence: CASIGALHQFF. In nucleotides, the CDR3 is TGTGCCAGCATTGGGGCCCTTCACCAGTTCTTC.

CDR3 region: CAWSVRQKNTEAFF. In DNA, the CDR3 is TGTGCCTGGAGTGTACGCCAGAAGAACACTGAAGCTTTCTTT. The V and J genes are TRBV30 and TRBJ1-1; D gene ambiguous. Trimming took 0 bases from V and 1 from J, leaving 9 bases between them. Per germline, CDR1 GTSNPN and CDR2 SVGIG (reference sequence). CDR3 length equals 14 residues.

This clone was observed a few times. The chain links TRBV5-1 to TRBJ2-7, with TRBD1 as a possible D gene (6 bases). The V gene's germline CDR1 is SGHRS and CDR2 YFSETQ. The V gene lost 4 bases and the J gene lost 4 bases, with 15 bases spanning the gap. This CDR3 region has 14 residues. CDR3 sequence reads: CASSPGTPPYEQYF. CDR3 coding DNA: TGCGCCAGCAGCCCGGGGACACCTCCATACGAGCAGTACTTC.

The rearrangement joins TRBV5-1 to TRBJ2-2; tentative D call: TRBD1 (6 bases). CDR3 length: 14 residues. With 3 bases removed from V and 4 bases from J, the gap between germline ends came to 10 bases. CDR1 and CDR2 from the germline V gene are SGHRS and YFSETQ. The DNA for the CDR3 is TGCGCCAGCAGCTACACAGGGACCACCGGGGAGCTGTTTTTT. This sequence encodes CASSYTGTTGELFF.

The chain joins TRBV28 to TRBJ2-6, with D possibly matching TRBD2 (6 bases). Germline CDR1 MDHEN, CDR2 SYDVKM. V was trimmed by 6 bases and J by 13 bases, leaving 16 bases between them. This CDR3 region has 13 residues. In DNA form, the CDR3 reads TGTGCCAGCAGCTGGGGGACTGACTGGGTCCTGACTTTC. It is translated as CASSWGTDWVLTF.

The rearrangement links TRBV28 to TRBJ1-1; D is perhaps TRBD1 (5 bases). Trimming took 6 bases from V and 6 from J, leaving 11 bases between them. This CDR3 is 12 amino acids long. In germline, CDR1 is MDHEN, CDR2 SYDVKM. The CDR3 region is CASRQGGAEAFF. Here the CDR3 DNA reads TGTGCCAGCAGGCAGGGTGGCGCTGAAGCTTTCTTT.

The genes are TRBV9 and TRBJ2-7, with a tentative D call TRBD2 (5 bases). CDR1 SGDLS and CDR2 YYNGEE come from the germline V gene. The CDR3 is 16 amino acids. Trimming removed 6 bases from V and 2 bases from J, with 21 bases in between. CDR3 bases: TGTGCCAGCAACGGAAAGCCCCGGACTCCCACCTACGAGCAGTACTTC. It translates to CASNGKPRTPTYEQYF. Full variable domain (remainder filled in from reference TRBV9 and TRBJ2-7): DSGVTQTPKHLITATGQRVTLRCSPRSGDLSVYWYQQSLDQGLQFLIQYYNGEERAKGNILERFSAQQFPDLHSELNLSSLELGDSALYFCASNGKPRTPTYEQYFGPGTRLTVT.

V usage is TRBV5-4 and J usage is TRBJ2-4; 11 bases fit TRBD1. The V gene end was trimmed by 4 bases and the J gene end by 10 bases; junction bases not matched to a gene: 7. The germline gives CDR1 SGHNT, CDR2 YYREEE (reference sequence). The CDR3 sequence is 14 residues long. CDR3 residues: CASSRPGQGDIQYF. CDR3 DNA: TGTGCCAGCAGCCGGCCGGGACAGGGGGATATTCAGTACTTC.

This clone has a handful of counts. The genes are TRBV14 and TRBJ2-3; a weak D match, TRBD1 (6 bases). V lost 0 bases, J lost 0 bases, and 19 bases lay in between. This CDR3 has 19 residues. The V gene's germline CDR1 is SGHDN and CDR2 FVKESK. The CDR3 DNA follows: TGTGCCAGCAGCCAAGATACAGGGAGATCCGAACCGAGCACAGATACGCAGTATTTT. Residues: CASSQDTGRSEPSTDTQYF.

The CDR3 coding sequence is TGTGCCAGCAGTGAACCGGGACAGGGATCCGGGGAGCTGTTTTTT. Its translation: CASSEPGQGSGELFF. This chain connects TRBV6-4 to TRBJ2-2; 9 nucleotides match TRBD1. Germline loops: CDR1 MRHNA, CDR2 SNTAGT. The junction had 5 bases not matched to a gene; V was cut back by 3 bases and J by 6 bases. This CDR3 is 15 amino acids long.

V is TRBV7-2 and J is TRBJ2-7; perhaps TRBD1 as D (6 bases). CDR1 is SGHTA, CDR2 FQGNSA, per germline. V lost 1 base and J 5 bases, leaving 12 bases between the germline ends. The CDR3 sequence is 14 residues long. The CDR3 coding sequence is TGTGCCAGCAGCTTAGGGCAGGGGCTCAACGAGCAGTACTTC. Translation: CASSLGQGLNEQYF.

The chain carries TRBV28 and TRBJ2-5; maybe TRBD1 (6 bases). V was clipped by 5 bases and J by 3 bases, with 10 bases between them. The CDR3 sequence is 13 residues long. Germline loops: CDR1 MDHEN, CDR2 SYDVKM. The CDR3 DNA follows: TGTGCCAGCAGTACCGGACAGAAAGAGACCCAGTACTTC. Its translation is CASSTGQKETQYF.

This sequence joins TRBV2 and TRBJ1-3; D gene ambiguous. The CDR3 length is 17 residues. The germline CDR1 and CDR2 sequences are SNHLY and FYNNEI. V lost 5 bases and J 0 bases, leaving 17 bases between the germline ends. This CDR3 is CASSPLAGTSSGNTIYF. CDR3 nucleotides: TGTGCCAGCAGTCCTCTTGCGGGAACAAGCTCTGGAAACACCATATATTTT.

This clone was detected only a few times. The rearrangement joins TRBV14 to TRBJ2-1, with 7 bases matching TRBD1. The germline gives CDR1 SGHDN, CDR2 FVKESK. CDR3 length: 14 residues. V shed 1 base, J shed 6 bases, and the junction held 3 bases outside the gene matches. This CDR3 reads CASSQVGQANEQFF. CDR3 DNA sequence: TGTGCCAGCAGCCAAGTCGGACAGGCCAATGAGCAGTTCTTC. Complete variable domain (other parts from reference TRBV14 and TRBJ2-1): EAGVTQFPSHSVIEKGQTVTLRCDPISGHDNLYWYRRVMGKEIKFLLHFVKESKQDESGMPNNRFLAERTGGTYSTLKVQPAELEDSGVYFCASSQVGQANEQFFGPGTRLTVL.

The chain is built from TRBV4-3 and TRBJ1-6; D remains unclear. This CDR3 has 14 residues. The V gene lost 0 bases and the J gene lost 3 bases, with 3 bases spanning the gap. Germline assignment: CDR1 LGHNA and CDR2 YSLEER. The CDR3 coding sequence is TGCGCCAGCAGCCAAGACGGCTATAATTCACCCCTCCACTTT. Protein product: CASSQDGYNSPLHF.

The chain combines TRBV19 with TRBJ1-1; 7 nucleotides line up with TRBD1. Germline V gene data show CDR1 as LNHDA and CDR2 as SQIVND (reference sequence). The CDR3 totals 17 residues. The junction had 11 bases not matched to a gene; V was cut back by 4 bases and J by 0 bases. CDR3 loop: CASSKASRGQMNTEAFF. The CDR3 nucleotides read TGTGCCAGTAGTAAGGCCTCTAGGGGACAGATGAACACTGAAGCTTTCTTT.

V gene TRBV19 combines with J gene TRBJ1-6; 9 bases line up with TRBD1. The V and J ends lost 6 bases and 7 bases, in that order; junction bases with no gene match: 7. The length of the CDR3 is 15 residues. The germline V gene has CDR1 LNHDA and CDR2 SQIVND (reference sequence). CDR3 in amino acids: CASRKQGAWNSPLHF. CDR3 bases: TGTGCCAGTAGAAAACAGGGGGCCTGGAATTCACCCCTCCACTTT.

The V gene is TRBV29-1, the J gene TRBJ1-2; D not certain. CDR1 and CDR2 from the germline V gene are SQVTM and ANQGSEA. CDR3 length: 9 residues. V gave up 8 bases and J gave up 8 bases, with 9 bases separating them. The CDR3: CSCDTGYTF. In DNA, the CDR3 is TGCAGCTGCGACACCGGCTACACCTTC. The full variable domain, completed using reference TRBV29-1 and TRBJ1-2, is SAVISQKPSRDICQRGTSLTIQCQVDSQVTMMFWYRQQPGQSLTLIATANQGSEATYESGFVIDKFPISRPNLTFSTLTVSNMSPEDSSIYLCSCDTGYTFGSGTRLTVV.

This clone was counted a single time. J is TRBJ1-2 and V is TRBV4-2; the D gene is possibly TRBD1 (5 bases). This CDR3 has 14 residues. Trimming stripped 0 bases from V and 8 bases from J, with 13 bases between. CDR1 LGHNA and CDR2 YNFKEQ come from the germline V gene. CDR3 protein: CASSQEGQGRGYTF. CDR3 coding DNA: TGTGCCAGCAGCCAAGAGGGGCAGGGTCGAGGCTACACCTTC.

V usage is TRBV24-1 and J usage is TRBJ2-7; D unclear. Germline CDR1 and CDR2: KGHDR and SFDVKD. The V end lost 4 bases, the J end lost 4 bases, and 4 bases lay between the germline ends. CDR3 length: 11 amino acids. Here the CDR3 reads CATSDQYEQYF. CDR3 nucleotides: TGTGCCACCAGTGACCAATACGAGCAGTACTTC.

This clone was detected a few times. The gene calls are TRBV6-1 and TRBJ2-1; 14 bases fit TRBD2. Germline CDR1 MNHNS, CDR2 SASEGT. The CDR3 runs to 16 residues. Losses at the gene ends were 3 bases for V and 7 bases for J; bases not matched to a gene: 5. This CDR3 reads CASSDRLAGGSNEQFF. DNA for the CDR3: TGTGCCAGCAGTGACCGACTAGCGGGGGGGTCGAATGAGCAGTTCTTC.

This chain connects TRBV29-1 to TRBJ2-7, with D tentatively TRBD1 (5 bases). Per germline, CDR1 SQVTM and CDR2 ANQGSEA. V dropped 4 bases and J dropped 6 bases, with 13 bases sitting between them. This CDR3 is 12 amino acids long. The DNA of the CDR3 is TGCAGCGTTGCCCGACCCCAGGGCGAGCAGTACTTC. Amino acid sequence: CSVARPQGEQYF.

The V gene is TRBV11-2, the J gene TRBJ1-2; no clear D gene. The CDR3 consists of 14 residues. Trimming removed 7 bases from V and 8 bases from J, with 20 bases in between. Germline CDR1 reads SGHAT; CDR2 reads FQNNGV. The CDR3, as DNA: TGTGCCAGCACCCTAATTCCGGGTTCCGAGGGCTACACCTTC. This encodes CASTLIPGSEGYTF.

This chain uses TRBV5-1 with TRBJ2-2; possibly TRBD2 for D (6 bases). Per the germline V gene, CDR1 is SGHRS and CDR2 is YFSETQ. V was cut by 4 bases and J by 7 bases, with 20 bases left in between. The CDR3 loop spans 16 amino acids. CDR3 DNA sequence: TGCGCCAGCAGCCCTGAACTAGTTGTCGGGGGCGGGGAGCTGTTTTTT. It yields the protein CASSPELVVGGGELFF.

This chain uses TRBV27 with TRBJ1-2; the match to TRBD1 covers 9 bases. V shed 3 bases, J shed 6 bases, and the junction held 11 bases outside the gene matches. The CDR3 spans 16 residues. Germline V gives CDR1 MNHEY, CDR2 SMNVEV (reference sequence). CDR3 region: CASSLLGQGANNGYTF. Here the CDR3 DNA reads TGTGCCAGCAGTTTGTTGGGACAGGGTGCAAATAATGGCTACACCTTC.

The chain uses TRBV9 and TRBJ1-2; D call uncertain. V was pared by 3 bases and J by 8 bases, with 14 bases between. The CDR3 consists of 13 residues. Germline values: CDR1 SGDLS, CDR2 YYNGEE. The CDR3 spells CASSARPREGYTF. The CDR3, as DNA: TGTGCCAGCAGCGCCCGGCCCCGGGAGGGCTACACCTTC.

The gene calls are TRBV7-9 and TRBJ2-1; D is unclear. The germline gives CDR1 SEHNR, CDR2 FQNEAQ (reference sequence). The ends were cut back, 3 bases at V and 10 bases at J, with 13 bases in the middle. The CDR3 covers 13 residues. The DNA of the CDR3 is TGTGCCAGCAGCTTTTTTTCGGTCGGGGAGCAGTTCTTC. Amino acids: CASSFFSVGEQFF.

This clone showed up just once. V gene TRBV19 combines with J gene TRBJ2-1; the match to TRBD1 covers 10 bases. The CDR3 is 15 amino acids. V was pared by 10 bases and J by 4 bases, with 10 bases of the junction left unmatched. Germline CDR1 reads LNHDA; CDR2 reads SQIVND (reference sequence). CDR3 nucleotide sequence: TGTGCCACTCGACAGGGGGCAACGGTATACAATGAGCAGTTCTTC. It codes for CATRQGATVYNEQFF.

This chain uses TRBV20-1 with TRBJ1-1; possible D gene TRBD1, 6 bases. The V gene's germline CDR1 is DFQATT and CDR2 SNEGSKA (reference sequence). The CDR3 spans 14 residues. V was shortened by 3 bases and J by 6 bases, with 17 bases between the two germline ends. CDR3 nucleotides: TGCAGTGCTAGTTTACAGGGCGCCGGGGCTGAAGCTTTCTTT. It is translated as CSASLQGAGAEAFF.